This T cell receptor (beta chain) emerged from a study of blood T cell repertoires in COVID-19. About the research overall: Researchers got acute and convalescent COVID-19 samples from the United States, Italy and Spain. PBMCs, B-cell-depleted T cells, or T cells provided the cDNA or gDNA that made up the material.

Followed longitudinally, the Seattle patients had been enrolled during active infection. The CDR3 contains 15 residues. Per the germline V gene, CDR1 is LGHDT and CDR2 is YNNKEL (reference sequence). With 1 base clipped from V and 1 base from J, the junction kept 4 bases outside the gene matches. How the authors handled the data: Using reference gene primer amplification, nucleated cell counts were estimated. Sequenced by immunoSEQ multiplex PCR; TCRdb stores in-frame clones only, minus some. V and J calls and clone size are given by that table; D and trimming were obtained from the DNA. The sample has approximately 70,000 clones; 91% are singletons.

Sequencing was performed on peripheral blood. The chain employs TRBV3-1 (or the pseudogene TRBV3-2) and TRBJ2-7; 7 nucleotides align to TRBD2. The source is a man in his forties with COVID-19, enrolled during active disease. The CDR3 spells CASSQAQGLSYEQYF. Written as DNA, the CDR3 is TGTGCCAGCAGCCAAGCGCAGGGACTATCCTACGAGCAGTACTTC.